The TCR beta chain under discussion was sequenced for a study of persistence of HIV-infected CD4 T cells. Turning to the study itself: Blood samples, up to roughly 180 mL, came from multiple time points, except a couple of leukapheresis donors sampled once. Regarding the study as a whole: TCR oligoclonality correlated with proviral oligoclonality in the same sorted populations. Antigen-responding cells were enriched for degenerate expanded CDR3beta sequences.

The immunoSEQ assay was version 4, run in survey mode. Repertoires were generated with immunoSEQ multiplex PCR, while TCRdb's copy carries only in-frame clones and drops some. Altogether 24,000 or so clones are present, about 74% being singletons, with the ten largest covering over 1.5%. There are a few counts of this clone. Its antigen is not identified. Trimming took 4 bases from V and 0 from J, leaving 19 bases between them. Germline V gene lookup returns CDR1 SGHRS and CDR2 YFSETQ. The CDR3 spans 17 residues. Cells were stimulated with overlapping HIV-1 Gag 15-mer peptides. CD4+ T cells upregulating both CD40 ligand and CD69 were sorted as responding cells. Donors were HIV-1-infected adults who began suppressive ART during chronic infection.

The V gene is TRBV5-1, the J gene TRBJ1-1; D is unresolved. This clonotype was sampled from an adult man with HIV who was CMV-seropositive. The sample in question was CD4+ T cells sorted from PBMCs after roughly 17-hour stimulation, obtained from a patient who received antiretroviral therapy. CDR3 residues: CASSLRTGGRMNTEAFF. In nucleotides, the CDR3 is TGCGCCAGCAGCCTTCGGACGGGCGGTAGGATGAACACTGAAGCTTTCTTT.